Listed here are 27 T cell receptor beta chains from one sample, sequenced in a study of lymphopenia after photon versus proton radiotherapy. Repertoires were generated with immunoSEQ multiplex PCR, while TCRdb's copy carries only in-frame clones and drops some. The sample contains some 70,000 clones, more than 75% of which appear only once. The sample here was peripheral blood, taken from a patient treated with proton-based radiotherapy. The receptors derive from an older man with esophageal cancer.

This clone was detected a few times. J is TRBJ1-1 and V is TRBV6-5; maybe TRBD1 (5 bases). The germline V and J ends were trimmed by 2 bases and 3 bases, with 7 bases remaining between them. The length of the CDR3 is 13 residues. Germline V CDR1 and CDR2: MNHEY, SVGAGI. In DNA form, the CDR3 reads TGTGCCAGCAGTTACCGGGACCACACTGAAGCTTTCTTT. It translates to CASSYRDHTEAFF.

The V call is TRBV7-2, the J call TRBJ1-1; tentatively, D is TRBD1 (6 bases). V lost 1 base and J 8 bases, leaving 11 bases between the germline ends. The CDR3 length is 13 residues. In germline, CDR1 is SGHTA, CDR2 FQGNSA. The DNA for the CDR3 is TGTGCCAGCAGCTTAGACAGGGATTTGGAAGCTTTCTTT. As protein: CASSLDRDLEAFF.

The chain uses TRBV18 and TRBJ2-1, with D uncertain. The V end was cut by 3 bases, the J end by 15 bases, with 6 bases between. CDR3 length: 9 amino acids. Germline V lookup: CDR1 KGHSH, CDR2 LQKENI. DNA for the CDR3: TGTGCCAGCTCACCCCCCCCGTTCTTC. Translation: CASSPPPFF.

The chain employs TRBV5-1 and TRBJ2-7, with 9 bases identical to TRBD1. Trimming took 5 bases from V and 2 from J; bases not matched to a gene: 14. This CDR3 comprises 17 residues. CDR1 and CDR2 from the germline V gene are SGHRS and YFSETQ. CDR3 bases: TGCGCCAGCAGACCGGGACAGGGATTTTTCCAGACCTACGAGCAGTACTTC. As protein: CASRPGQGFFQTYEQYF.

V is TRBV5-6 and J is TRBJ1-3; perhaps TRBD1 as D (6 bases). Looked up from germline, CDR1 is SGHDT and CDR2 is YYEEEE. The CDR3 is 15 amino acids. V lost 0 bases, J lost 0 bases, and 7 bases lay in between. In DNA form, the CDR3 reads TGTGCCAGCAGCTTGGGAGGGGGCTCTGGAAACACCATATATTTT. Translating it yields CASSLGGGSGNTIYF.

This clone was picked up one time. The rearrangement uses TRBV27 and TRBJ2-7, with TRBD1 matching 7 bases. The CDR3 is 14 residues long. Germline loops: CDR1 MNHEY, CDR2 SMNVEV (reference sequence). V was pared by 5 bases and J by 1 base, with 5 bases of the junction left unmatched. Here the CDR3 reads CASSLRQGSYEQYF. The CDR3 region has the DNA TGTGCCAGCAGTCTAAGACAGGGATCCTACGAGCAGTACTTC.

V gene TRBV7-9 combines with J gene TRBJ1-5; D gene unclear. The germline V gene encodes CDR1 SEHNR and CDR2 FQNEAQ (reference sequence). The CDR3 length is 12 residues. Trimming left V 3 bases short and J 7 bases short, with 7 bases between. CDR3 residues: CASSFDVQPQHF. For the CDR3, the DNA is TGTGCCAGCAGCTTTGATGTCCAGCCCCAGCATTTT.

The chain links TRBV7-2 to TRBJ2-3; TRBD2 agrees at 14 bases. J lost 4 bases, V lost 5 bases, and 5 bases had no gene match. This CDR3 is 16 amino acids long. Germline V CDR1 and CDR2: SGHTA, FQGNSA. The CDR3 reads CASSTGLAGVPDTQYF. The CDR3 nucleotides are TGTGCCAGCAGCACGGGACTAGCGGGAGTACCAGATACGCAGTATTTT. Full variable domain (rest looked up from reference TRBV7-2 and TRBJ2-3): GAGVSQSPSNKVTEKGKDVELRCDPISGHTALYWYRQSLGQGLEFLIYFQGNSAPDKSGLPSDRFSAERTGGSVSTLTIQRTQQEDSAVYLCASSTGLAGVPDTQYFGPGTRLTVL.

V gene TRBV9 combines with J gene TRBJ2-5; tentative D call: TRBD1 (6 bases). Trimming took 4 bases from V and 2 from J, leaving 12 bases between them. This CDR3 is 14 amino acids long. The germline V gene encodes CDR1 SGDLS and CDR2 YYNGEE. For the CDR3, the DNA is TGTGCCAGCAGCCCGGGGACACGACAAGAGACCCAGTACTTC. This translates into CASSPGTRQETQYF.

This rearrangement joins TRBV9 to TRBJ2-7; maybe TRBD1 (6 bases). With 3 bases removed from V and 3 bases from J, the gap between germline ends came to 16 bases. Per germline, CDR1 SGDLS and CDR2 YYNGEE. CDR3 length: 15 amino acids. The CDR3 here is CASSAPGKGVYEQYF. The CDR3 DNA reads as TGTGCCAGCAGCGCCCCGGGCAAGGGGGTCTACGAGCAGTACTTC.

This clone was recorded a few times. This chain connects TRBV5-4 to TRBJ2-3; D may be TRBD1 (5 bases). The V and J ends lost 3 bases and 5 bases respectively, with 16 bases between them. CDR3 length equals 15 residues. Germline CDR1 is SGHNT and CDR2 is YYREEE (reference sequence). CDR3 loop: CASSWVTTQEDTQYF. In nucleotides, the CDR3 is TGTGCCAGCAGCTGGGTAACAACACAGGAAGATACGCAGTATTTT.

The V gene is TRBV7-9, the J gene TRBJ1-1; the D gene is possibly TRBD1 (6 bases). The CDR3 totals 15 residues. The V end lost 1 base, the J end lost 0 bases, and 9 bases lay between the germline ends. Germline CDR1 and CDR2: SEHNR and FQNEAQ (reference sequence). The CDR3: CASSLGYRVNTEAFF. CDR3 sequence (DNA): TGTGCCAGCAGCTTAGGCTACAGGGTGAACACTGAAGCTTTCTTT.

V is TRBV6-6 and J is TRBJ2-7; 9 positions match TRBD1. The germline gives CDR1 MNHNY, CDR2 SVGAGI (reference sequence). This CDR3 comprises 15 residues. Trimming cost V 6 bases and J 5 bases; bases outside gene matches: 11. The CDR3 is CASRLGQGGFHEQYF. In nucleotides, the CDR3 is TGTGCCAGCAGATTGGGACAGGGAGGTTTCCACGAGCAGTACTTC.

V gene TRBV19 combines with J gene TRBJ2-1; weak D call: TRBD2 (6 bases). Per the germline V gene, CDR1 is LNHDA and CDR2 is SQIVND (reference sequence). The ends were cut back, 7 bases at V and 6 bases at J, with 13 bases in the middle. This CDR3 is built from 13 residues. The CDR3 sequence: CASKASAGNEQFF. CDR3 nucleotide sequence: TGTGCCAGTAAGGCTAGCGCGGGCAATGAGCAGTTCTTC.

This clone was counted between two and nine times. The chain links TRBV5-1 to TRBJ2-1; D ambiguous. The germline V gene has CDR1 SGHRS and CDR2 YFSETQ. V lost 0 bases and J lost 9, with 19 bases in between. This CDR3 has 16 amino acids. CDR3 nucleotide sequence: TGCGCCAGCAGCTTGGCCCAGCGCGCCCAAAGTGTTGAGCAGTTCTTC. Translating gives CASSLAQRAQSVEQFF.

V and J are TRBV19 and TRBJ1-1; D is possibly TRBD1 (6 bases). This CDR3 contains 14 residues. Germline V lookup: CDR1 LNHDA, CDR2 SQIVND (reference sequence). The V end lost 8 bases, the J end lost 0 bases, and 13 bases lay between the germline ends. In DNA form, the CDR3 reads TGTGCCAGTTTCGTTGGACAGTTGAACACTGAAGCTTTCTTT. This translates into CASFVGQLNTEAFF.

The chain uses TRBV29-1 and TRBJ1-4; 8 nucleotides match TRBD1. CDR1 SQVTM and CDR2 ANQGSEA come from the germline V gene. V lost 4 bases, J lost 6 bases, and 7 bases stayed unmatched. The CDR3 is 14 amino acids. CDR3 DNA: TGCAGCGTTGGAGCAGGGGGCTTCGATGAAAAACTGTTTTTT. Amino acid sequence: CSVGAGGFDEKLFF.

The V gene is TRBV6-5, the J gene TRBJ1-5; possibly TRBD1 for D (5 bases). With 6 bases removed from V and 2 bases from J, the gap between germline ends came to 14 bases. The germline CDR1 and CDR2 sequences are MNHEY and SVGAGI. This CDR3 has 15 residues. The CDR3 region is CASRRGGVGNQPQHF. The CDR3 DNA follows: TGTGCCAGCAGGCGGGGGGGGGTTGGCAATCAGCCCCAGCATTTT.

This clone was found once. The chain joins TRBV18 to TRBJ1-1, with 9 nucleotides matching TRBD1. Germline-derived CDR1 and CDR2 are KGHSH and LQKENI. The V and J ends lost 2 bases and 4 bases, in that order; junction bases with no gene match: 8. This CDR3 has 16 amino acids. The CDR3 bases are TGTGCCAGCTCACCAATGACAGGGGGAGTTGGCACTGAAGCTTTCTTT. As protein: CASSPMTGGVGTEAFF. Full variable domain (rest looked up from reference TRBV18 and TRBJ1-1): NAGVMQNPRHLVRRRGQEARLRCSPMKGHSHVYWYRQLPEEGLKFMVYLQKENIIDESGMPKERFSAEFPKEGPSILRIQQVVRGDSAAYFCASSPMTGGVGTEAFFGQGTRLTVV.

The chain is built from TRBV9 and TRBJ2-3, with 10 bases lining up with TRBD1. The V gene's germline CDR1 is SGDLS and CDR2 YYNGEE. V shed 3 bases and J 6 bases; nucleotides not matched to a gene: 10. This CDR3 has 16 residues. The CDR3, as DNA: TGTGCCAGCAGCGCTCTCGACAGGGGGCAGGAGGATACGCAGTATTTT. Its protein is CASSALDRGQEDTQYF.

The chain uses TRBV30 and TRBJ1-1, with 7 bases aligning to TRBD1. Trimming cost V 0 bases and J 4 bases; bases outside gene matches: 2. Germline V gives CDR1 GTSNPN, CDR2 SVGIG (reference sequence). CDR3 size: 13 residues. In nucleotides, the CDR3 is TGTGCCTGGAGTGTTACAGGGGCCACTGAAGCTTTCTTT. Protein: CAWSVTGATEAFF.

The chain recombines TRBV9 with TRBJ2-1; 11 bases agree with TRBD1. Trimming at V came to 2 bases and at J to 8 bases, leaving 6 bases not matched to a gene. The CDR3 length is 15 residues. The germline CDR1 and CDR2 sequences are SGDLS and YYNGEE. The CDR3 DNA follows: TGTGCCAGCAGCGTTGGTCCGGGACAGGGGGATGAGCAGTTCTTC. Amino acid sequence: CASSVGPGQGDEQFF.

The V call is TRBV11-2, the J call TRBJ2-7; 10 bases are a match to TRBD2. The CDR3 totals 18 residues. After removal of 3 bases from V and 4 bases from J, the junction contained 15 bases not matched to a gene. Germline V gene data show CDR1 as SGHAT and CDR2 as FQNNGV. CDR3 loop: CASSLVWGASGSLYEQYF. CDR3 sequence (DNA): TGTGCCAGCAGCTTGGTTTGGGGGGCTAGCGGGAGTTTATACGAGCAGTACTTC.

The rearrangement links TRBV6-5 to TRBJ2-5, with D possibly being TRBD1 (5 bases). V was pared by 4 bases and J by 7 bases, with 16 bases between. This CDR3 region has 14 residues. In germline, CDR1 is MNHEY, CDR2 SVGAGI. The CDR3 reads CASSSWTGQPTQYF. The CDR3 nucleotides read TGTGCCAGCAGTTCCTGGACCGGACAACCGACCCAGTACTTC.

Worth noting for this clone: The junction differs from germline at one of its ends, possibly a read error. The chain joins TRBV7-2 to TRBJ2-7; no clear D. Looked up from germline, CDR1 is SGHTA and CDR2 is FQGNSA. The CDR3 is made up of 12 amino acids. The CDR3 coding sequence is TGTGCCAGCAGCTTTGGCCCCCAGTCTCCCCACTTC. Protein sequence: CASSFGPQSPHF.

The J gene is TRBJ2-2, the V gene TRBV19; D gene ambiguous. Germline assignment: CDR1 LNHDA and CDR2 SQIVND (reference sequence). CDR3 length equals 14 residues. Trimming shortened V by 5 bases and J by 4 bases, and 11 bases separated the two germline ends. The CDR3 is CASSGNVGTGELFF. The CDR3 bases are TGTGCCAGTAGTGGGAACGTGGGCACCGGGGAGCTGTTTTTT.

This sequence joins TRBV6-5 and TRBJ2-7; 12 bases map to TRBD2. The CDR3 consists of 14 residues. From germline, CDR1 is MNHEY and CDR2 SVGAGI. Trimming at V came to 5 bases and at J to 7 bases, leaving 6 bases not matched to a gene. CDR3 amino acids: CASSRTSGAGEQYF. Written as DNA, the CDR3 is TGTGCCAGCAGTCGGACTAGCGGGGCGGGGGAGCAGTACTTC.